The T cell receptor beta chain under discussion was sequenced for a study of T-cell memory formation after mild COVID-19. Notes on the study in general: A balance of CD4 and CD8 characterized clones contracting day 15 to 85, whereas later expanders leaned CD4+. Chiefly within CM and EM were the contracting CD4+ clones; CD8+ ones were within EMRA. Detection of some responders pre-infection suggested pre-existing cross-reactive memory T cells participated.

This clonotype was seen only a few times. What it binds is unknown. TCRalpha and TCRbeta libraries used 5'RACE with constant-segment primers and UMIs. TCRdb called the 5' RACE reads again in MiXCR, with one record for every CDR3 protein. The sample has approximately 300,000 distinct CDR3 sequences, 15% seen once. The TCR sequence derives from a man aged 18 to 35 who had mild COVID-19 (a few samples of this study predate the infection). Cell type and time point are not known. The sequenced material came from PBMCs or a T cell subset sorted from them (not recorded which).

This CDR3 reads CASSPAGLNYGYTF. The CDR3 DNA is TGCGCCAGCAGCCCGGCGGGCCTCAACTATGGCTACACCTTC. The genes are TRBV5-1 and TRBJ1-2; no firm D call. V was shortened by 4 bases and J by 2 bases, with 12 bases between the two germline ends. CDR1 and CDR2 from the germline V gene are SGHRS and YFSETQ. The CDR3 has 14 residues.